Below, 28 T cell receptor beta chains from the same sample are listed, as sequenced in a study of tumour-infiltrating T cells in Burkitt lymphoma. The table came from immunoSEQ multiplex PCR; TCRdb's copy has only in-frame clones and leaves some out. Among 45,000 to 60,000 clones listed, approximately 31% were seen once. Sequenced input: tumor tissue. The receptor set was obtained from a human donor with Burkitt lymphoma.

The chain uses TRBV5-4 and TRBJ1-1; possible D gene TRBD1, 5 bases. V lost 4 bases and J lost 0, with 10 bases in between. Germline CDR1 is SGHNT and CDR2 is YYREEE (reference sequence). The CDR3 extends over 14 amino acids. The CDR3 sequence is CASSPGTVNTEAFF. As DNA, the CDR3 is TGTGCCAGCAGCCCAGGGACCGTGAACACTGAAGCTTTCTTT.

A few counts support this clone. J is TRBJ2-2 and V is TRBV7-9; no clear D gene. This CDR3 is 13 amino acids long. Looked up from germline, CDR1 is SEHNR and CDR2 is FQNEAQ (reference sequence). V dropped 2 bases and J dropped 5 bases, with 6 bases sitting between them. In DNA form, the CDR3 reads TGTGCCAGCAGCTTACAGGAAACCGGGGAGCTGTTTTTT. Translating it yields CASSLQETGELFF.

The sample holds a few counts of this clone. This chain uses TRBV28 with TRBJ2-7, with D possibly matching TRBD2 (7 bases). Trimming stripped 2 bases from V and 4 bases from J, with 12 bases between. The V gene's germline CDR1 is MDHEN and CDR2 SYDVKM. CDR3 size: 14 residues. CDR3 protein: CASSLRGAGYEQYF. DNA for the CDR3: TGTGCCAGCAGTTTACGGGGGGCCGGTTACGAGCAGTACTTC.

This clone showed up just a few times. V and J are TRBV19 and TRBJ1-2, with a weak D call TRBD1 (5 bases). Germline loops: CDR1 LNHDA, CDR2 SQIVND (reference sequence). CDR3 length equals 14 residues. V was cut by 3 bases and J by 8 bases, with 16 bases left in between. CDR3 in DNA: TGTGCCAGTAGTATCATGGACACAGGCTCAGGCTACACCTTC. Translating gives CASSIMDTGSGYTF.

This clone occurred a few times. The rearrangement links TRBV5-6 to TRBJ1-2; unclear D gene. The CDR3 extends over 13 amino acids. Germline CDR1 SGHDT, CDR2 YYEEEE. Between the trimmed V and J ends, which lost 0 bases and 7 bases, there was a span of 10 bases. Here the CDR3 reads CASSLDRDLGYTF. The CDR3 DNA follows: TGTGCCAGCAGCTTGGACAGAGATCTTGGCTACACCTTC.

The rearrangement uses TRBV2 and TRBJ1-4; D is unclear. The germline V gene has CDR1 SNHLY and CDR2 FYNNEI. CDR3 length equals 15 residues. V was clipped by 4 bases and J by 0 bases, with 9 bases between them. CDR3 DNA: TGTGCCAGCAGTGTAGACGGACCAACTAATGAAAAACTGTTTTTT. It encodes CASSVDGPTNEKLFF.

The chain employs TRBV5-1 and TRBJ2-5; D gene unclear. Trimming took off 0 bases at V and 7 bases at J, with 16 bases between the two ends. Germline CDR1 SGHRS, CDR2 YFSETQ. This CDR3 region has 15 residues. The CDR3 bases are TGCGCCAGCAGCTTGGATGTAGTAGGGTCTGGGACCCAGTACTTC. Translating it yields CASSLDVVGSGTQYF.

The chain recombines TRBV6-6 with TRBJ1-1; D is undetermined. V lost 0 bases to trimming and J lost 4 bases, with 6 bases between them. Germline CDR1 MNHNY, CDR2 SVGAGI (reference sequence). This CDR3 is built from 13 residues. CDR3 in amino acids: CASSYSGSTEAFF. The CDR3 DNA is TGTGCCAGCAGTTACTCGGGTAGCACTGAAGCTTTCTTT.

The gene calls are TRBV6-5 and TRBJ1-1, with D uncertain. The V gene's germline CDR1 is MNHEY and CDR2 SVGAGI. V lost 6 bases and J lost 2, with 10 bases in between. This CDR3 contains 13 residues. CDR3 nucleotides: TGTGCCAGCAGGAGGATCAGAAACACTGAAGCTTTCTTT. Translation: CASRRIRNTEAFF.

The V and J genes are TRBV5-1 and TRBJ1-2, with D unresolved. Trimming shortened V by 6 bases and J by 1 base, and 16 bases separated the two germline ends. The CDR3 loop spans 15 amino acids. CDR1 and CDR2 from the germline V gene are SGHRS and YFSETQ. The CDR3 region is CASILISGFNYGYTF. The CDR3 DNA reads as TGCGCCAGCATCCTCATATCCGGTTTTAACTATGGCTACACCTTC.

The gene calls are TRBV7-3 and TRBJ2-1, with D unresolved. Trimming stripped 6 bases from V and 0 bases from J, with 15 bases between. This CDR3 comprises 16 residues. CDR1 SGHTA and CDR2 FQGTGA come from the germline V gene. As DNA, the CDR3 is TGTGCCAGCAGTTCACAAACAGCAAGCTCCTACAATGAGCAGTTCTTC. Translated, it gives CASSSQTASSYNEQFF.

The chain couples TRBV4-3 to TRBJ2-1; 10 bases are a match to TRBD2. V dropped 1 base and J dropped 8; count of bases not matched to a gene: 11. The CDR3 is made up of 17 amino acids. Germline CDR1 LGHNA, CDR2 YSLEER. CDR3 protein: CASSQGGAGGPVDEQFF. The CDR3 coding sequence is TGCGCCAGCAGCCAAGGCGGAGCGGGGGGGCCGGTCGATGAGCAGTTCTTC.

The chain joins TRBV19 to TRBJ1-1; TRBD1 is a possible D gene (5 bases). Germline-derived CDR1 and CDR2 are LNHDA and SQIVND (reference sequence). Between the trimmed V and J ends, which lost 8 bases and 5 bases, there was a span of 18 bases. The CDR3 loop spans 14 amino acids. CDR3 residues: CASGTGASGTEAFF. CDR3 nucleotide sequence: TGTGCCAGTGGTACTGGGGCCTCGGGGACTGAAGCTTTCTTT. Filled out from reference TRBV19 and TRBJ1-1, the complete variable domain reads DGGITQSPKYLFRKEGQNVTLSCEQNLNHDAMYWYRQDPGQGLRLIYYSQIVNDFQKGDIAEGYSVSREKKESFPLTVTSAQKNPTAFYLCASGTGASGTEAFFGQGTRLTVV.

The chain uses TRBV25-1 and TRBJ1-2; 7 bases fit TRBD1. Germline loops: CDR1 MGHDK, CDR2 SYGVNS. This CDR3 is built from 12 residues. The V segment lost 2 bases and the J segment 7 bases; nucleotides outside the gene matches: 1. CDR3 DNA sequence: TGTGCCAGCAGTGAAGAGGGGGCTGGCTACACCTTC. It encodes CASSEEGAGYTF.

This clone was seen only a few times. This chain joins TRBV5-4 and TRBJ2-3; 10 bases fit TRBD1. CDR3 length equals 15 residues. Germline CDR1 is SGHNT and CDR2 is YYREEE (reference sequence). V trimming: 3 bases; J trimming: 2 bases; junction bases outside the gene matches: 3. The CDR3, as DNA: TGTGCCAGCAGCTGGGGACAGGGGCCCACAGATACGCAGTATTTT. Residues: CASSWGQGPTDTQYF. Combining the CDR3 with reference TRBV5-4 and TRBJ2-3 gives the whole variable domain ETGVTQSPTHLIKTRGQQVTLRCSSQSGHNTVSWYQQALGQGPQFIFQYYREEENGRGNFPPRFSGLQFPNYSSELNVNALELDDSALYLCASSWGQGPTDTQYFGPGTRLTVL.

This clone was seen a few times. The chain combines TRBV27 with TRBJ1-2; no firm D call. The V end lost 2 bases, the J end lost 2 bases, and 9 bases lay between the germline ends. Germline V CDR1 and CDR2: MNHEY, SMNVEV (reference sequence). This CDR3 comprises 14 residues. The DNA for the CDR3 is TGTGCCAGCAGTTTAACCGGTTTCAACTATGGCTACACCTTC. Amino acid sequence: CASSLTGFNYGYTF.

This clone appeared a few times. This chain uses TRBV15 with TRBJ1-5; D gene unclear. Germline assignment: CDR1 LNHNV and CDR2 YYDKDF (reference sequence). V dropped 1 base and J dropped 1 base, with 8 bases sitting between them. The CDR3 has 15 amino acids. CDR3 region: CATSRVTRSNQPQHF. As DNA, the CDR3 is TGTGCCACCAGCAGAGTTACCCGGAGCAATCAGCCCCAGCATTTT.

CDR3: CASSLAGRGATEAFF. The CDR3 coding sequence is TGTGCCAGCAGCTTGGCCGGTCGGGGGGCGACTGAAGCTTTCTTT. The rearrangement uses TRBV5-4 and TRBJ1-1; D might be TRBD1 (6 bases). V lost 0 bases and J lost 5, with 14 bases in between. Looked up from germline, CDR1 is SGHNT and CDR2 is YYREEE (reference sequence). This CDR3 spans 15 amino acids.

The chain carries TRBV6-1 and TRBJ1-5, with a possible D match to TRBD1 (5 bases). The CDR3 totals 14 residues. Per the germline V gene, CDR1 is MNHNS and CDR2 is SASEGT. V gave up 5 bases and J gave up 1 base, with 9 bases separating them. CDR3 in DNA: TGTGCCAGCAGTCTATCAGGGAGCAATCAGCCCCAGCATTTT. This sequence encodes CASSLSGSNQPQHF.

V and J are TRBV7-2 and TRBJ1-6; 7 bases match TRBD1. V lost 5 bases to trimming and J lost 5 bases; unmatched junction nucleotides: 15. The CDR3 is 18 residues long. The germline V gene encodes CDR1 SGHTA and CDR2 FQGNSA. The CDR3 region is CASSPRPFRDRDNSPLHF. The DNA for the CDR3 is TGTGCCAGCAGCCCAAGGCCGTTCCGGGACAGAGATAATTCACCCCTCCACTTT.

The chain combines TRBV20-1 with TRBJ2-5; D gene uncertain. The CDR3 is 11 residues long. Germline V gives CDR1 DFQATT, CDR2 SNEGSKA (reference sequence). With 7 bases removed from V and 5 bases from J, the gap between germline ends came to 11 bases. The CDR3 coding sequence is TGCAGTGTCATAGTAAGGGAGACCCAGTACTTC. Encoded protein: CSVIVRETQYF.

The genes are TRBV7-2 and TRBJ1-2; D not resolved. The CDR3 extends over 15 amino acids. The V gene's germline CDR1 is SGHTA and CDR2 FQGNSA. The ends were cut back, 1 base at V and 8 bases at J, with 17 bases in the middle. In DNA form, the CDR3 reads TGTGCCAGCAGCTTAGTGGGAGGGCCCTTCGTGGGCTACACCTTC. Its protein product is CASSLVGGPFVGYTF.

The chain combines TRBV5-1 with TRBJ2-7, with 8 nucleotides matching TRBD2. CDR1 SGHRS and CDR2 YFSETQ come from the germline V gene. V lost 4 bases and J lost 1; bases outside the gene matches: 7. The CDR3 consists of 15 residues. In DNA form, the CDR3 reads TGCGCCAGCAGCGGGGCGGCGGGGGGATCCTACGAGCAGTACTTC. Translated, it gives CASSGAAGGSYEQYF.

This sequence joins TRBV19 and TRBJ2-2, with TRBD2 as a possible D gene (6 bases). The CDR3 contains 14 residues. CDR1 LNHDA and CDR2 SQIVND come from the germline V gene (reference sequence). V lost 3 bases to trimming and J lost 6 bases, with 11 bases between them. This CDR3 is CASSIVWGAGELFF. The CDR3 bases are TGTGCCAGTAGTATCGTATGGGGGGCCGGGGAGCTGTTTTTT.

This clone was seen more than once but under ten times. The chain combines TRBV6-1 with TRBJ2-5, with D possibly being TRBD2 (5 bases). The CDR3 spans 15 residues. V was clipped by 7 bases and J by 2 bases, with 17 bases between them. Germline CDR1 reads MNHNS; CDR2 reads SASEGT. CDR3 DNA: TGTGCCAGCACGCCGCTAGCCAATTTTCAAGAGACCCAGTACTTC. It is translated as CASTPLANFQETQYF.

V and J are TRBV19 and TRBJ1-4; D may be TRBD1 (5 bases). V was clipped by 6 bases and J by 2 bases, with 10 bases between them. The CDR3 extends over 14 amino acids. Germline CDR1 and CDR2: LNHDA and SQIVND (reference sequence). The CDR3 reads CASRRGTTNEKLFF. The CDR3 coding sequence is TGTGCCAGTAGACGGGGGACCACTAATGAAAAACTGTTTTTT.

This clone was seen only a few times. The V and J genes are TRBV5-4 and TRBJ1-6; tentatively, D is TRBD1 (5 bases). The CDR3 runs 15 residues. Germline V gene sequence: CDR1 SGHNT, CDR2 YYREEE (reference sequence). V lost 0 bases, J lost 9 bases, and 13 bases lay in between. The CDR3 bases are TGTGCCAGCAGCTTGGCCCCTAGGGGAGGTTCACCCCTCCACTTT. Its protein product is CASSLAPRGGSPLHF.

This chain connects TRBV7-2 to TRBJ1-2, with 8 bases matching TRBD1. V dropped 5 bases and J dropped 3; count of bases not matched to a gene: 8. The CDR3 spans 15 residues. Germline CDR1 reads SGHTA; CDR2 reads FQGNSA. The CDR3 spells CASSPRTGWDYGYTF. CDR3 sequence (DNA): TGTGCCAGCAGCCCCAGGACAGGGTGGGACTATGGCTACACCTTC. The variable domain in full, with the rest retrieved from reference TRBV7-2 and TRBJ1-2, is GAGVSQSPSNKVTEKGKDVELRCDPISGHTALYWYRQSLGQGLEFLIYFQGNSAPDKSGLPSDRFSAERTGGSVSTLTIQRTQQEDSAVYLCASSPRTGWDYGYTFGSGTRLTVV.